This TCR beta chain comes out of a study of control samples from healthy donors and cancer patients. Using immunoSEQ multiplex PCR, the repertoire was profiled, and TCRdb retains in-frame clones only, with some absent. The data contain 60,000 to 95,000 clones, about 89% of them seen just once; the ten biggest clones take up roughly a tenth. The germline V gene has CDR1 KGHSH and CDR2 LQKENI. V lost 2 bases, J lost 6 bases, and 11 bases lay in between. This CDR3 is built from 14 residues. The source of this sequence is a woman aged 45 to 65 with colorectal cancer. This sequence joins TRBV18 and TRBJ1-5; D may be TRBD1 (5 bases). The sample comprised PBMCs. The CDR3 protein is CASSPDSGGQPQHF. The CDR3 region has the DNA TGTGCCAGCTCACCAGATTCCGGGGGTCAGCCCCAGCATTTT.